This TCR beta chain was recovered during a study of blood T cell repertoires in COVID-19. Study summary: The samples span acute and convalescent COVID-19 from the United States, Italy and Spain. Sources were T cells, B-cell-depleted T cells, or PBMCs; the material itself was cDNA or gDNA.

Per the study methods: Counts of nucleated cells, estimated from reference gene primer amplification, were obtained. Clones were read by immunoSEQ multiplex PCR, and TCRdb kept only the in-frame ones, dropping some. The V and J calls and clone size were taken over from that table, and D and trimming were inferred from the DNA. The repertoire holds roughly 190,000 clones, with 75% to 90% as singletons. V gave up 4 bases and J gave up 6 bases, with 10 bases separating them. The CDR3 extends over 13 amino acids. Germline values: CDR1 MNHEY, CDR2 SVGAGI. Sequencing was performed on peripheral blood. This TCR was sampled from a man under 40 with acute or convalescent COVID-19. The chain is built from TRBV6-5 and TRBJ2-1; D gene ambiguous. CDR3 sequence: CASSSRLVNEQFF. CDR3 nucleotides: TGTGCCAGCAGTTCCAGACTGGTCAATGAGCAGTTCTTC.